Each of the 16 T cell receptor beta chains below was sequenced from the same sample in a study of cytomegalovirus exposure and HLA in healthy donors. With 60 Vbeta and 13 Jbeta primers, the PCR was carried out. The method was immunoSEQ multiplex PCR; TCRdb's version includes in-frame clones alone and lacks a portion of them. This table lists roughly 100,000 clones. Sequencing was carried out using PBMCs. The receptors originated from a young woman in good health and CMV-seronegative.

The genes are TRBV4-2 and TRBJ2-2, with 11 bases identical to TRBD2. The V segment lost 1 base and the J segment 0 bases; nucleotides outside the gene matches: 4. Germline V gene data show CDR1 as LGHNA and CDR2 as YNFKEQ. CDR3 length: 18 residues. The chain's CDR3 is CASSQGPSGRTNTGELFF. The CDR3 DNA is TGTGCCAGCAGCCAAGGTCCTAGCGGGAGGACGAACACCGGGGAGCTGTTTTTT.

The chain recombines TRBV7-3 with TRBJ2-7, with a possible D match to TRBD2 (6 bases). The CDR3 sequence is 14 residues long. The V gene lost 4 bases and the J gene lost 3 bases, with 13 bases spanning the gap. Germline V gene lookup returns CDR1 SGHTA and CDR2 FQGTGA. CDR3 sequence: CASSSSGGVYEQYF. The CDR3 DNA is TGTGCCAGCAGCTCAAGTGGCGGGGTCTACGAGCAGTACTTC.

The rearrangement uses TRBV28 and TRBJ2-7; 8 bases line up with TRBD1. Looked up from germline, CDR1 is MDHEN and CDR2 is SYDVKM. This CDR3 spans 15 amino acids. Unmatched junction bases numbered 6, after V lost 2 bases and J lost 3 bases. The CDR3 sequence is CASSLPAGGNYEQYF. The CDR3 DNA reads TGTGCCAGCAGTTTACCGGCAGGGGGCAACTACGAGCAGTACTTC.

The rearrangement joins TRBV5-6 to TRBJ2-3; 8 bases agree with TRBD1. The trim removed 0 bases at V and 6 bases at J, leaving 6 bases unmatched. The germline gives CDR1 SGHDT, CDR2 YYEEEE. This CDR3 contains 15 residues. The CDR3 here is CASSLGTGGLDTQYF. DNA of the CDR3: TGTGCCAGCAGCTTGGGTACAGGGGGTCTTGATACGCAGTATTTT. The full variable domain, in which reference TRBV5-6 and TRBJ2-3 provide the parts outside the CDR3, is DAGVTQSPTHLIKTRGQQVTLRCSPKSGHDTVSWYQQALGQGPQFIFQYYEEEERQRGNFPDRFSGHQFPNYSSELNVNALLLGDSALYLCASSLGTGGLDTQYFGPGTRLTVL.

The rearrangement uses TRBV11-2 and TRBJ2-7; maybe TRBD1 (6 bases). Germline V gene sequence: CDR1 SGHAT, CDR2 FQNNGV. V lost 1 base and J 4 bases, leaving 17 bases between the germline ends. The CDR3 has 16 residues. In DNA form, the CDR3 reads TGTGCCAGCAGCTTAGTCTTCACAACAGGGATTTACGAGCAGTACTTC. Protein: CASSLVFTTGIYEQYF.

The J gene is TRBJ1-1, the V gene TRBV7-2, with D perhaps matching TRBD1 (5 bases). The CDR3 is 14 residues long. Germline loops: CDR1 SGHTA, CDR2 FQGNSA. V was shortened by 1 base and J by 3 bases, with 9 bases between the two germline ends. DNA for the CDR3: TGTGCCAGCAGCTTAGACGCGGGGGACACTGAAGCTTTCTTT. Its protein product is CASSLDAGDTEAFF.

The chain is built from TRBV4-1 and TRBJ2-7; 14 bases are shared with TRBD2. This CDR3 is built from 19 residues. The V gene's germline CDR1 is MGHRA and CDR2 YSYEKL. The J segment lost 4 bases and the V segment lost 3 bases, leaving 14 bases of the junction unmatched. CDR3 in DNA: TGCGCCAGCAGCCAGCCCAGGACTAGCGGGAGGCCGGGCATTTACGAGCAGTACTTC. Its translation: CASSQPRTSGRPGIYEQYF.

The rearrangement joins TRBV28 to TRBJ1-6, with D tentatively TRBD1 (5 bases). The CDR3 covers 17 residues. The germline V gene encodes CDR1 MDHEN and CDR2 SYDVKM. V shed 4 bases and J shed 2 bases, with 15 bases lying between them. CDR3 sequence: CASSSAAGFPYNSPLHF. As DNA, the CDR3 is TGTGCCAGCAGTTCGGCGGCAGGGTTCCCCTATAATTCACCCCTCCACTTT. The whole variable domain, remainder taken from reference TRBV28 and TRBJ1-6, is DVKVTQSSRYLVKRTGEKVFLECVQDMDHENMFWYRQDPGLGLRLIYFSYDVKMKEKGDIPEGYSVSREKKERFSLILESASTNQTSMYLCASSSAAGFPYNSPLHFGNGTRLTVT.

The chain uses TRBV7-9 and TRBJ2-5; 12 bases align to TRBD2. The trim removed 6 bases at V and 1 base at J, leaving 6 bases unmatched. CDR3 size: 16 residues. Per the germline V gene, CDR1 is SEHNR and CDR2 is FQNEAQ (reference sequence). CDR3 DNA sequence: TGTGCCAGCAGTCTAGGACTAGCGGGGATCCAAGAGACCCAGTACTTC. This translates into CASSLGLAGIQETQYF.

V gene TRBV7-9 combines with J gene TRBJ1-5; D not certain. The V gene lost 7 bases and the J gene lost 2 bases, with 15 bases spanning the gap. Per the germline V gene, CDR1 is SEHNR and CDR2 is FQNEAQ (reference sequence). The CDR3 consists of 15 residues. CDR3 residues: CASTSTIGGNQPQHF. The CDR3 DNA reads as TGTGCCAGCACTTCGACAATCGGGGGCAATCAGCCCCAGCATTTT.

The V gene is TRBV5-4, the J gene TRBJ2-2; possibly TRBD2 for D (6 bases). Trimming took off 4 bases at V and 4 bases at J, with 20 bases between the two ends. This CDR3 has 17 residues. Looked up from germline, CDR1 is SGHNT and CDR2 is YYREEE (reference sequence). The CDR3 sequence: CASSPEGSGAGTGELFF. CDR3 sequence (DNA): TGTGCCAGCAGCCCGGAAGGTAGCGGAGCTGGCACCGGGGAGCTGTTTTTT.

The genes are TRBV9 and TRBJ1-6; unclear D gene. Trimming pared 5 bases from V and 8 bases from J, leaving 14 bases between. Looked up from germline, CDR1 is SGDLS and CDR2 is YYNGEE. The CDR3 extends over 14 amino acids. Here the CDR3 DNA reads TGTGCCAGCAGTCTCGGGATAGGTGATTCACCCCTCCACTTT. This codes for CASSLGIGDSPLHF.

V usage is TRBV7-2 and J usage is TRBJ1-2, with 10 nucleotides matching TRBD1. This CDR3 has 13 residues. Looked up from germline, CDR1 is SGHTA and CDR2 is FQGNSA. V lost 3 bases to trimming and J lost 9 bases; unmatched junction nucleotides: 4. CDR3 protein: CASSLGQGRSYTF. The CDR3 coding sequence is TGTGCCAGCAGCTTGGGACAGGGGAGAAGCTACACCTTC.

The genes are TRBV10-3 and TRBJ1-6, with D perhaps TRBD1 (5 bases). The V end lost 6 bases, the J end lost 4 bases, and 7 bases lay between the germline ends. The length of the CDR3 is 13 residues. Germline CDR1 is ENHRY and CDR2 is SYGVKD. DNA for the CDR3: TGTGCCATCAGGGCAGGGTATAATTCACCCCTCCACTTT. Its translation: CAIRAGYNSPLHF.

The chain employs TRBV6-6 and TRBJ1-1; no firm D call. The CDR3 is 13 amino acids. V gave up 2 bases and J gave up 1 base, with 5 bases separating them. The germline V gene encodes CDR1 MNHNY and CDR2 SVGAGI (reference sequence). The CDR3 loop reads CASSYIQNTEAFF. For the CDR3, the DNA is TGTGCCAGCAGTTACATACAGAACACTGAAGCTTTCTTT.

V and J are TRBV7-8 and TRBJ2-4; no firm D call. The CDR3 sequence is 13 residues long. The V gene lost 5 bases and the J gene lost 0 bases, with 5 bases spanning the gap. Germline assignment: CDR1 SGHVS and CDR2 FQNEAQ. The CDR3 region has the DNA TGTGCCAGCAGCACTGGAGCCAAAAACATTCAGTACTTC. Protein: CASSTGAKNIQYF.